The TCR beta chain under discussion was sequenced for a study of blood T cell repertoires in COVID-19. Study at large: Whether acute or convalescent, the COVID-19 samples came from the United States, Italy and Spain.

TCRdb's table, derived via immunoSEQ multiplex PCR, lists solely in-frame clones and lacks some. The table lists about 220,000 clones, about nine tenths of them singletons. CDR1 and CDR2 from the germline V gene are MDHEN and SYDVKM. Trimming removed 4 bases at V and 2 bases at J, with 17 bases between. The CDR3 is 16 residues long. This sequence originates from a man aged 35-49 years with acute or convalescent COVID-19. The source material was peripheral blood. The V call is TRBV28, the J call TRBJ1-2; tentative D call: TRBD1 (5 bases). CDR3 sequence (DNA): TGTGCCAGCAGTTCTTATAGGGGATCAGGCAACTATGGCTACACCTTC. This translates into CASSSYRGSGNYGYTF.